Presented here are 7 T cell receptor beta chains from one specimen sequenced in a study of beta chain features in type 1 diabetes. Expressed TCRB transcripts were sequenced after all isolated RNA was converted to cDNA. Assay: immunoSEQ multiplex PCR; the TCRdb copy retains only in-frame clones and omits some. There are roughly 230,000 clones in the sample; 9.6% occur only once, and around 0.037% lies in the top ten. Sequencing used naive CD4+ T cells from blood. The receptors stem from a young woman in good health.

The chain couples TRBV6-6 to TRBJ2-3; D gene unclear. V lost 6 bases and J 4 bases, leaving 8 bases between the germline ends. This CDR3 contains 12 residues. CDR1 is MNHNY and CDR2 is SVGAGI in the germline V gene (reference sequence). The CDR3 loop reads CASRAVPDTQYF. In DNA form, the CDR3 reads TGTGCCAGCAGGGCAGTCCCAGATACGCAGTATTTT.

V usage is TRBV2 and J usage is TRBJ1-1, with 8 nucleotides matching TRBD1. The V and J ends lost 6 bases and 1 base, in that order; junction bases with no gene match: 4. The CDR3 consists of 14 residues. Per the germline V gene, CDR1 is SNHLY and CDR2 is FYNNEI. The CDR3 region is CASSYRGSNTEAFF. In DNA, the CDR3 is TGTGCCAGCAGCTACAGGGGGTCGAACACTGAAGCTTTCTTT.

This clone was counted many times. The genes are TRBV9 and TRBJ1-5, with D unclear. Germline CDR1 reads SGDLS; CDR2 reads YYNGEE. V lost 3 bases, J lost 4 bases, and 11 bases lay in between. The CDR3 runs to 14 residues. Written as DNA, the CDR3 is TGTGCCAGCAGCGCTGAGGGAGGGAATCAGCCCCAGCATTTT. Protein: CASSAEGGNQPQHF. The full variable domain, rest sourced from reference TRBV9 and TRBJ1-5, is DSGVTQTPKHLITATGQRVTLRCSPRSGDLSVYWYQQSLDQGLQFLIQYYNGEERAKGNILERFSAQQFPDLHSELNLSSLELGDSALYFCASSAEGGNQPQHFGDGTRLSIL.

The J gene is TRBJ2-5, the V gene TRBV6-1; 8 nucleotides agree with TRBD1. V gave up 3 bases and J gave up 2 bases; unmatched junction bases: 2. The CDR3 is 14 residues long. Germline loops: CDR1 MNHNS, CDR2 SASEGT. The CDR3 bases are TGTGCCAGCAGTGAGGGGACAGGTCAAGAGACCCAGTACTTC. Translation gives CASSEGTGQETQYF.

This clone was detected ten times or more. CDR3 protein: CASSQTVLRGYNEQFF. The CDR3 bases are TGTGCCAGCAGCCAAACCGTACTACGCGGGTACAATGAGCAGTTCTTC. The chain couples TRBV5-4 to TRBJ2-1; possibly TRBD2 for D (5 bases). Per the germline V gene, CDR1 is SGHNT and CDR2 is YYREEE (reference sequence). Trimming took off 4 bases at V and 4 bases at J, with 18 bases between the two ends. The CDR3 runs 16 residues.

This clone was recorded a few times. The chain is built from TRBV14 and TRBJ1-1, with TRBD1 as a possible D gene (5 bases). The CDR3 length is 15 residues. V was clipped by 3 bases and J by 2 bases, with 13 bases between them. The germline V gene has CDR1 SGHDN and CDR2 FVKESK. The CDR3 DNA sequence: TGTGCCAGCAGCCACCGGACGGGGGTAAACACTGAAGCTTTCTTT. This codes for CASSHRTGVNTEAFF.

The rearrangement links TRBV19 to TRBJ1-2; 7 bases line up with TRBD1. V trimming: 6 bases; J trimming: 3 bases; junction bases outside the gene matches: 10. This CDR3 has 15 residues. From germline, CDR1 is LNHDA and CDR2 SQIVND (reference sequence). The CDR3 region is CASSEGDRSYYGYTF. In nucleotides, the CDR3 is TGTGCCAGTAGCGAAGGGGACAGATCCTACTATGGCTACACCTTC.